This TCR beta chain was retrieved from a study of T cell responses to AZD1222 COVID-19 vaccine. The germline V gene has CDR1 SGHTA and CDR2 FQGTGA. The ends were cut back, 6 bases at V and 1 base at J, with 9 bases in the middle. The CDR3 sequence is 14 residues long. Worth noting for this clone: Its specificity is not known.

Repertoires were generated with immunoSEQ multiplex PCR, while TCRdb's copy carries only in-frame clones and drops some. The sample holds 85,000 to 120,000 clones; 90% are singletons and the top ten take approximately 8.2%. The study's findings and limits: White British ancestry dominated among donors, who included more females, and clonal diversity was possibly underestimated.

Material: peripheral blood, obtained 28 days after the second AZD1222 dose. The chain recombines TRBV7-3 with TRBJ2-2; no firm D call. This TCR was recovered from an adult who received the AZD1222 COVID-19 vaccine. DNA of the CDR3: TGTGCCAGCAGGTCGGGCAAGAACACCGGGGAGCTGTTTTTT. It encodes CASRSGKNTGELFF.